This T cell receptor beta chain was documented in a study of CD8+CD57+ T cells in acquired aplastic anemia. Study overall: The mean DNA yield obtained from sorted CD4+ and CD8+ cells came to approximately 3.2 ug.

For CDR3 and TCR beta VDJ profiling, genomic DNA was the template used. One entry per CDR3 protein, called by TCRdb with MiXCR from the reads. The table has 150,000 or so distinct CDR3 sequences, more than 45% seen once. Patients picked for sequencing had shown CD8+CD57+ cell expansion detected by flow cytometry. Patients had undergone no therapy by the time their blood was sampled. Comment on this clonotype: The junction differs from germline at one of its ends, possibly a read error.

Per germline, CDR1 LNHDA and CDR2 SQIVND (reference sequence). The CDR3 contains 14 residues. Sequenced sample: sorted CD4+, CD8+, or CD8+CD57+ T cells (not recorded which) from PBMCs. The J gene is TRBJ1-1, the V gene TRBV19; D call uncertain. The source of this sequence is a human donor with aplastic anemia. The CDR3 loop reads CASSIGAGNTQAFF. CDR3 nucleotide sequence: TGTGCCAGTAGTATAGGGGCGGGGAACACTCAAGCTTTCTTT.